These 15 T cell receptor beta chains came from one sample sequenced in a study of OX40 agonist ivuxolimab in advanced cancers. Libraries were prepared by immunoSEQ multiplex PCR; TCRdb keeps only in-frame clonotypes and omits some of them. The data hold about 55,000 clones, with roughly 86% observed a single time. Sequences were derived from CD4+ or CD8+ T cells sorted from blood, sampled in a trial of the OX40 agonist ivuxolimab. The source is an adult with an advanced solid tumor such as melanoma, head and neck, liver or kidney cancer.

This rearrangement joins TRBV28 to TRBJ2-7, with 9 nucleotides matching TRBD1. There are 15 residues in the CDR3. V lost 8 bases, J lost 3 bases, and 11 bases stayed unmatched. CDR1 is MDHEN and CDR2 is SYDVKM in the germline V gene. The DNA for the CDR3 is TGTGCCAGCGGACCCTTAGGGACAGGGATCTACGAGCAGTACTTC. Encoded protein: CASGPLGTGIYEQYF.

The rearrangement joins TRBV29-1 to TRBJ2-1, with 10 bases that match TRBD2. After removal of 7 bases from V and 4 bases from J, the junction contained 4 bases not matched to a gene. This CDR3 has 13 residues. From germline, CDR1 is SQVTM and CDR2 ANQGSEA. CDR3 sequence: CSARTSGYNEQFF. In DNA form, the CDR3 reads TGCAGCGCCAGGACTAGCGGATACAATGAGCAGTTCTTC.

The chain is built from TRBV10-2 and TRBJ2-1; 10 nucleotides align to TRBD2. V was pared by 3 bases and J by 12 bases, with 8 bases of the junction left unmatched. The CDR3 runs to 14 residues. Germline V lookup: CDR1 WSHSY, CDR2 SAAADI. The CDR3 DNA follows: TGCGCCAGCAGTGAACTAGCGGGGCCCCCTGGGCAGTTCTTC. Translated: CASSELAGPPGQFF.

The genes are TRBV11-2 and TRBJ2-5; no reliable D call. CDR1 is SGHAT and CDR2 is FQNNGV in the germline V gene. The V gene lost 5 bases and the J gene lost 7 bases, with 8 bases spanning the gap. This CDR3 contains 11 residues. The CDR3 DNA reads TGTGCCAGCAGCCCTACTGGGACCCAGTACTTC. The encoded protein is CASSPTGTQYF.

The chain carries TRBV14 and TRBJ2-7; unclear D gene. Trimming shortened V by 2 bases and J by 3 bases, and 17 bases separated the two germline ends. Looked up from germline, CDR1 is SGHDN and CDR2 is FVKESK. This CDR3 is 16 amino acids long. The chain's CDR3 is CASSQRSGTYLYEQYF. Written as DNA, the CDR3 is TGTGCCAGCAGCCAACGGTCAGGCACATACCTCTACGAGCAGTACTTC.

The chain links TRBV19 to TRBJ2-7; 8 nucleotides agree with TRBD2. Germline V gene lookup returns CDR1 LNHDA and CDR2 SQIVND (reference sequence). V trimming: 5 bases; J trimming: 3 bases; junction bases outside the gene matches: 6. The length of the CDR3 is 14 residues. CDR3 sequence (DNA): TGTGCCAGTAGTCTTGGGACTAGTCTCTACGAGCAGTACTTC. Translating gives CASSLGTSLYEQYF.

V usage is TRBV27 and J usage is TRBJ2-7; 8 nucleotides agree with TRBD2. The germline V gene has CDR1 MNHEY and CDR2 SMNVEV (reference sequence). Trimming at V came to 8 bases and at J to 6 bases, leaving 9 bases not matched to a gene. This CDR3 is 13 amino acids long. This chain's CDR3 is CASGTREGLEQYF. The CDR3 nucleotides read TGTGCCAGCGGTACCCGGGAGGGGCTCGAGCAGTACTTC.

The chain carries TRBV7-9 and TRBJ1-4, with D possibly matching TRBD1 (5 bases). From germline, CDR1 is SEHNR and CDR2 FQNEAQ (reference sequence). V dropped 5 bases and J dropped 7 bases, with 17 bases sitting between them. The CDR3 length is 15 residues. CDR3 coding DNA: TGTGCCAGCAGCCCCTATAGAGGGCAGGGTGAAAAACTGTTTTTT. Encoded protein: CASSPYRGQGEKLFF.

This clone has a single count. V and J are TRBV15 and TRBJ1-1; possible D gene TRBD1, 6 bases. V was pared by 0 bases and J by 6 bases, with 11 bases between. The CDR3 totals 14 residues. Germline-derived CDR1 and CDR2 are LNHNV and YYDKDF (reference sequence). The CDR3 DNA follows: TGTGCCACCAGCAGAGATCCGGGGGCAGCTGAAGCTTTCTTT. Translated: CATSRDPGAAEAFF.

The chain is built from TRBV4-1 and TRBJ2-1, with 11 bases that match TRBD2. With 6 bases clipped from V and 0 bases from J, the junction kept 10 bases outside the gene matches. CDR3 size: 18 residues. CDR1 is MGHRA, CDR2 YSYEKL, per germline. DNA for the CDR3: TGCGCCAGCAGACCTACTAGCGGGAGAATAGGCTCCTACAATGAGCAGTTCTTC. It translates to CASRPTSGRIGSYNEQFF.

This clone was found once. The gene calls are TRBV7-3 and TRBJ2-1; TRBD2 is a possible D gene (6 bases). The germline CDR1 and CDR2 sequences are SGHTA and FQGTGA. The ends were cut back, 4 bases at V and 3 bases at J, with 10 bases in the middle. The CDR3 is 14 amino acids. The CDR3 DNA reads TGTGCCAGCAGCTCCGTAGCGGACTACAATGAGCAGTTCTTC. This sequence encodes CASSSVADYNEQFF.

The V and J genes are TRBV19 and TRBJ2-2; 10 bases match TRBD1. The trim removed 9 bases at V and 4 bases at J, leaving 14 bases unmatched. The germline V gene encodes CDR1 LNHDA and CDR2 SQIVND (reference sequence). The CDR3 has 17 residues. As DNA, the CDR3 is TGTGCCAGCCAGATGAATCCGGGACAGGGGTCCACCGGGGAGCTGTTTTTT. This translates into CASQMNPGQGSTGELFF.

The gene calls are TRBV18 and TRBJ2-1; D possibly corresponds to TRBD2 (5 bases). The germline CDR1 and CDR2 sequences are KGHSH and LQKENI. V lost 3 bases, J lost 12 bases, and 12 bases lay in between. CDR3 length equals 12 residues. CDR3: CASSPSSEGQFF. In nucleotides, the CDR3 is TGTGCCAGCTCACCGTCCAGCGAGGGGCAGTTCTTC.

V usage is TRBV28 and J usage is TRBJ1-1, with unresolved D. Trimming took off 1 base at V and 10 bases at J, with 10 bases between the two ends. This CDR3 spans 12 amino acids. CDR1 and CDR2 (germline): MDHEN, SYDVKM. The DNA of the CDR3 is TGTGCCAGCAGTTTATTAGGCCTTGCAGCTTTCTTT. This codes for CASSLLGLAAFF.

This rearrangement joins TRBV28 to TRBJ2-7; tentatively, D is TRBD2 (5 bases). Trimming removed 8 bases at V and 1 base at J, with 12 bases between. Germline V gene data show CDR1 as MDHEN and CDR2 as SYDVKM. CDR3 length equals 13 residues. CDR3 loop: CASGYRESYEQYF. In DNA form, the CDR3 reads TGTGCCAGCGGATATAGGGAGTCCTACGAGCAGTACTTC.